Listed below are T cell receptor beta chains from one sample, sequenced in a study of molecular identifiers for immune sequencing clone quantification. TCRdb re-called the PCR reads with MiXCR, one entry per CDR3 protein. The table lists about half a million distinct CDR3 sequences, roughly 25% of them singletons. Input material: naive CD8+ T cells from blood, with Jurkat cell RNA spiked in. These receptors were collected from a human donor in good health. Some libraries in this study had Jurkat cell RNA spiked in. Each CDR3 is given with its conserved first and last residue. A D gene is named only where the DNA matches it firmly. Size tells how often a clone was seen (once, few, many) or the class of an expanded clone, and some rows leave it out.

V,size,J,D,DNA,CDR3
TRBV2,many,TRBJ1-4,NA,TGTGCCATCCCGATGGGGGAAAAACTGTTTTTT,CAIPMGEKLFF
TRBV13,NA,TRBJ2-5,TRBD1,TGTGCCAGCGGCTTAAGGGGACAGCATATCCAAGAGACCCAGTACTTC,CASGLRGQHIQETQYF
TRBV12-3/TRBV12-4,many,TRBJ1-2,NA,TGTGCCAGCACAAATGAGACAGAGTCCTATGGCTACACCTTC,CASTNETESYGYTF
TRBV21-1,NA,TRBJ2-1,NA,TGTGCCAGCAGCACCCTGACAGGGGATCCTCTGGGACCGGGTCGAAATTTCAATGAGCAGTTCTTC,CASSTLTGDPLGPGRNFNEQFF
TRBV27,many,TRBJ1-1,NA,TGTGCCAGCAGTTTAGGGACACCCGGGGAAGCTTTCTTT,CASSLGTPGEAFF
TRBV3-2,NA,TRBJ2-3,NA,TGTGCCAGCAGCCAAGATCTTCTAACAAAAGATACGCAGTATTTT,CASSQDLLTKDTQYF
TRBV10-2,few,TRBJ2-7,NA,TGCGCCAGTGGGGGACAAACCTCCTACGAGCAGTACTTC,CASGGQTSYEQYF
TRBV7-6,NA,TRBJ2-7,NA,TGTGCCAGCAGCCACACCGAACTCGCCTACGAGCAGTACTTC,CASSHTELAYEQYF
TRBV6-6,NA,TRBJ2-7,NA,TGTGCCAGCATTGGGTCAGGGGCAGGGCTTCTCTACGAGCAGTACTTC,CASIGSGAGLLYEQYF
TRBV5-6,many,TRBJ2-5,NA,TGTGCCAGCAGCTTGGCTGACGGACAAGAGACCCAGTACTTC,CASSLADGQETQYF
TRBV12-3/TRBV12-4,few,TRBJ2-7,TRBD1,TGTGCCAGCAGCTATGGGACAGGGGTTTCCGAGCAGTACTTC,CASSYGTGVSEQYF
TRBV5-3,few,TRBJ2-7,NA,TGTGCCAGCAGCTTGCTGGACAGTACCTACGAGCAGTACTTC,CASSLLDSTYEQYF
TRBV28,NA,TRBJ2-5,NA,TGTGCCAGCAGGGGGGAGGTTATGCAGCAACAAGAGACCCAGTACTTC,CASRGEVMQQQETQYF
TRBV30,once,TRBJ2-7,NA,TGTGCCTGGTCGGACGCCTACGAGCAGTACTTC,CAWSDAYEQYF
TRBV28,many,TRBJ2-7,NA,TGTGCCAGTACTGGGAACGAGCAGTACTTC,CASTGNEQYF
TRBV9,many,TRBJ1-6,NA,TGTGCCAGCAGCGTAGGATCCTATAATTCACCCCTCCACTTT,CASSVGSYNSPLHF
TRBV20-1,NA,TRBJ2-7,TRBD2,TGCAGTGCTACCCTCCTAGCGGGAGTAGGTTACGAGCAGTACTTC,CSATLLAGVGYEQYF
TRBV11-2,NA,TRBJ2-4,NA,TGTGCCAGCAGTTTATCCACTAGCCCCCGAAACATTCAGTACTTC,CASSLSTSPRNIQYF
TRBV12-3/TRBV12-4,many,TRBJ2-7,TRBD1,TGCGCCAGCAGCCCGGGGACAGTCTCCTACGAGCAGTACTTC,CASSPGTVSYEQYF
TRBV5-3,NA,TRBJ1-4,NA,TGTGCCAGCAGCCCGGCCTCTAATGGAAAACTGTTTTTT,CASSPASNGKLFF
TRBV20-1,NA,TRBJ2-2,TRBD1,TGCAGTGCTAGAGCAGGGGGAGCGGCCGGGGAGCTGTTTTTT,CSARAGGAAGELFF
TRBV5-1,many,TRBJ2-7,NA,TGCGCCAGCAGCTTTTCTCAACTCGATTACGAGCAGTACTTC,CASSFSQLDYEQYF
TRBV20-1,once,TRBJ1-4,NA,TGCAGTGCCACCTCAGCCCCAACGGAACCCTGGGAAAAACTGTTTTTT,CSATSAPTEPWEKLFF
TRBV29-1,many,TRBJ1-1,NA,TGCAGCGTTACCCAGGGTGGCACTGAAGCTTTCTTT,CSVTQGGTEAFF
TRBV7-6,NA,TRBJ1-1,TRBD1,TGTGCCAGCAGCCCGTCAGGGGGATTTACTGAAGCTTTCTTT,CASSPSGGFTEAFF
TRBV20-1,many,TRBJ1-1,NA,TGCAGTGCAGAGGGTACGGAATACACTGAAGCTTTCTTT,CSAEGTEYTEAFF
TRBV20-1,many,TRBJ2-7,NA,TGCAGTGCTAGAGACCTCTACTACGAGCAGTACTTC,CSARDLYYEQYF
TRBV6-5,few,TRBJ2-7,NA,TGTGCCAGCAGACCCCTGGTGGGGGAAACCTACGAGCAGTACTTC,CASRPLVGETYEQYF
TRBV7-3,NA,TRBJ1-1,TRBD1,TGCGCCGGCAGCTTAAAGGCAGGGGGCCAGGGCACTGAAGCTTTCTTT,CAGSLKAGGQGTEAFF
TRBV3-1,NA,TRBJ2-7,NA,TGTGCCAGCAGCCAAGATCTTCAGCGGCGAGCCTACGAGCAGTACTTC,CASSQDLQRRAYEQYF
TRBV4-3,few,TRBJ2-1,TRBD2,TGCGCCAGCAGCCAAGATTCCCTAGCGGGGGGGCCAAGCTCCTACAATGAGCAGTTCTTC,CASSQDSLAGGPSSYNEQFF
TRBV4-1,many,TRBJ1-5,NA,TGCGCCAGCAGCCAAGATTTCCCCGATAGCAATCAGCCCCAGCATTTT,CASSQDFPDSNQPQHF
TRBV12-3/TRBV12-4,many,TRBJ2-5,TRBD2,TGTGCCAGCAGTCCTCTTTCTAGCGGGGATTCGGAGACCCAGTACTTC,CASSPLSSGDSETQYF
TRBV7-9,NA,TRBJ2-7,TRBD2,TGTGCCAGCAGCTTAGGGAGCGGGAGGGCCCTCTACGAGCAGTACTTC,CASSLGSGRALYEQYF
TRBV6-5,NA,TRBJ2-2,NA,TGTGCCAGCAGTTTGGGGGAGATCCCCGGGGAGCTGTTTTTT,CASSLGEIPGELFF
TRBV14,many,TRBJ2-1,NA,TGTGCCAGCAGCCTGGTCCGGGATGAGCAGTTCTTC,CASSLVRDEQFF